The 23 T cell receptor beta chains listed next were all sequenced from one sample in a study of CXCR3-negative and CXCR3-positive naive CD8 T cells (dated by TCRdb to about 2019). The instrument was a NextSeq 550. The Human TCR Profiling Kit (MiLaboratory) was used to make UMI-labeled 5' RACE TRB cDNA libraries. TCRdb reprocessed the reads into one record per CDR3 protein sequence, lacking DNA. The sample table on file contains 45,000 or so distinct CDR3 sequences. Jointly, the top ten make up around 10% of the sample. Sequencing was carried out using memory CD8+ T cells from blood. Per the publication, the cell subset or site label means: conventional CD8+ memory T cells (TMEM), sorted as controls. Receptor source: a human donor in good health. Some clones in this sample may be carry-over from other donors' samples.

The rearrangement joins TRBV20-1 to TRBJ2-7; TCRdb returns TRBD1, unconfirmable since there is no DNA. In germline, CDR1 is DFQATT, CDR2 SNEGSKA (reference sequence). The CDR3 has 14 residues. The CDR3 loop reads CSARDRDGNYEQYF.

The chain recombines TRBV19 with TRBJ1-5. Germline CDR1 is LNHDA and CDR2 is SQIVND (reference sequence). CDR3 length: 13 residues. This CDR3 is CASIDEGNQPQHF. The full variable domain, with the rest looked up from reference TRBV19 and TRBJ1-5, is DGGITQSPKYLFRKEGQNVTLSCEQNLNHDAMYWYRQDPGQGLRLIYYSQIVNDFQKGDIAEGYSVSREKKESFPLTVTSAQKNPTAFYLCASIDEGNQPQHFGDGTRLSIL.

The V call is TRBV5-1, the J call TRBJ2-7. CDR1 is SGHRS, CDR2 YFSETQ, per germline. CDR3 size: 14 residues. CDR3: CASSLALTAYEQYF.

The chain combines TRBV27 with TRBJ2-7; without DNA, the TCRdb call of TRBD1 cannot be checked. The CDR3 is made up of 16 amino acids. Germline V lookup: CDR1 MNHEY, CDR2 SMNVEV (reference sequence). The CDR3 region is CASSRRRDRETYEQYF.

J is TRBJ2-1 and V is TRBV6-2 or TRBV6-3; TCRdb indicates TRBD1, and absent DNA this call remains unverified. The CDR3 is 16 amino acids. Germline lookup yields CDR1 MNHEY and CDR2 SVGEGT. The CDR3 sequence: CASSPGGLVGPNEQFF.

CDR3 loop: CASTGGRRNEQFF. V gene TRBV25-1 combines with J gene TRBJ2-1; TCRdb reports TRBD1, a call that lacks DNA to check it against. Germline V gene data show CDR1 as MGHDK and CDR2 as SYGVNS. There are 13 residues in the CDR3.

The CDR3: CASSYQAGGNIQYF. The rearrangement uses TRBV6-2 or TRBV6-3 and TRBJ2-4; absent DNA, TCRdb's TRBD2 call cannot be checked. CDR1 MNHEY and CDR2 SVGEGT come from the germline V gene. The CDR3 consists of 14 residues.

The chain joins TRBV19 to TRBJ2-7. This CDR3 comprises 12 residues. Germline CDR1 LNHDA, CDR2 SQIVND (reference sequence). CDR3 sequence: CASMGISYEQYF. The full variable domain, rest sourced from reference TRBV19 and TRBJ2-7, is DGGITQSPKYLFRKEGQNVTLSCEQNLNHDAMYWYRQDPGQGLRLIYYSQIVNDFQKGDIAEGYSVSREKKESFPLTVTSAQKNPTAFYLCASMGISYEQYFGPGTRLTVT.

V gene TRBV5-1 combines with J gene TRBJ1-1. There are 14 residues in the CDR3. Germline CDR1 is SGHRS and CDR2 is YFSETQ. CDR3 region: CASSLGSLNTEAFF. Full variable domain (outside the CDR3, taken from reference TRBV5-1 and TRBJ1-1): KAGVTQTPRYLIKTRGQQVTLSCSPISGHRSVSWYQQTPGQGLQFLFEYFSETQRNKGNFPGRFSGRQFSNSRSEMNVSTLELGDSALYLCASSLGSLNTEAFFGQGTRLTVV.

The chain recombines TRBV29-1 with TRBJ2-2. CDR1 and CDR2 (germline): SQVTM, ANQGSEA. There are 13 residues in the CDR3. The CDR3 is CSVEAANTGELFF.

V usage is TRBV24-1 and J usage is TRBJ2-7; the TCRdb D gene call, TRBD1, has no DNA to confirm it. This CDR3 spans 14 amino acids. Germline CDR1 KGHDR, CDR2 SFDVKD. CDR3 residues: CATYARAGVYEQYF.

The chain employs TRBV5-1 and TRBJ1-1. The germline CDR1 and CDR2 sequences are SGHRS and YFSETQ. The CDR3 loop spans 15 amino acids. The CDR3 spells CASSLDWGSPPEAFF. The full variable domain, its missing parts supplied by reference TRBV5-1 and TRBJ1-1, is KAGVTQTPRYLIKTRGQQVTLSCSPISGHRSVSWYQQTPGQGLQFLFEYFSETQRNKGNFPGRFSGRQFSNSRSEMNVSTLELGDSALYLCASSLDWGSPPEAFFGQGTRLTVV.

This chain links TRBV20-1 with TRBJ2-7; the TRBD2 assignment by TCRdb is unverifiable without DNA. The CDR3 runs 12 residues. Germline loops: CDR1 DFQATT, CDR2 SNEGSKA (reference sequence). Here the CDR3 reads CSGHTSYYEQYF.

The chain is built from TRBV7-2 and TRBJ1-5; TCRdb's D gene call, TRBD1, goes unchecked for lack of DNA. The CDR3 is 17 residues long. CDR1 and CDR2 from the germline V gene are SGHTA and FQGNSA. The CDR3 sequence is CASSFESWGVSNQPQHF.

The chain recombines TRBV15 with TRBJ2-2. Germline CDR1 is LNHNV and CDR2 is YYDKDF (reference sequence). This CDR3 has 15 residues. The CDR3: CATSTTAANTGELFF. Full variable domain (rest looked up from reference TRBV15 and TRBJ2-2): DAMVIQNPRYQVTQFGKPVTLSCSQTLNHNVMYWYQQKSSQAPKLLFHYYDKDFNNEADTPDNFQSRRPNTSFCFLDIRSPGLGDTAMYLCATSTTAANTGELFFGEGSRLTVL.

The chain joins TRBV11-3 to TRBJ2-7; no DNA is available, so the TRBD2 call from TCRdb remains unchecked. CDR1 SGHNT and CDR2 YENEEA come from the germline V gene. CDR3 size: 14 residues. The CDR3 here is CASSTRLADYEQYF.

The chain combines TRBV29-1 with TRBJ2-2; the TCRdb call, TRBD2, lacks DNA for checking. Germline V gene sequence: CDR1 SQVTM, CDR2 ANQGSEA. The CDR3 contains 13 residues. The CDR3 here is CSAGLAETGELFF.

This chain uses TRBV7-9 with TRBJ2-6. The CDR3 has 17 residues. From germline, CDR1 is SEHNR and CDR2 FQNEAQ (reference sequence). CDR3: CASSPSAASSGANVLTF. The full variable domain, rest sourced from reference TRBV7-9 and TRBJ2-6, is DTGVSQNPRHKITKRGQNVTFRCDPISEHNRLYWYRQTLGQGPEFLTYFQNEAQLEKSRLLSDRFSAERPKGSFSTLEIQRTEQGDSAMYLCASSPSAASSGANVLTFGAGSRLTVL.

This chain uses TRBV4-3 with TRBJ2-7. CDR1 LGHNA and CDR2 YSLEER come from the germline V gene. The CDR3 runs 15 residues. The CDR3 protein is CASSQDMTAIYEQYF.

The V and J genes are TRBV13 and TRBJ2-2. This CDR3 has 15 amino acids. The germline V gene encodes CDR1 PRHDT and CDR2 FYEKMQ (reference sequence). This chain's CDR3 is CASSLESRNTGELFF. Full variable domain (missing parts from reference TRBV13 and TRBJ2-2): AAGVIQSPRHLIKEKRETATLKCYPIPRHDTVYWYQQGPGQDPQFLISFYEKMQSDKGSIPDRFSAQQFSDYHSELNMSSLELGDSALYFCASSLESRNTGELFFGEGSRLTVL.

The chain recombines TRBV20-1 with TRBJ2-2. This CDR3 comprises 15 residues. Germline-derived CDR1 and CDR2 are DFQATT and SNEGSKA (reference sequence). The CDR3 loop reads CSARGVGGDTGELFF.

This chain joins TRBV6-5 and TRBJ2-7; TCRdb reports TRBD1, a call that lacks DNA to check it against. This CDR3 region has 14 residues. Germline V gene data show CDR1 as MNHEY and CDR2 as SVGAGI. The chain's CDR3 is CASSYFPGAGEQYF.

The chain couples TRBV4-3 to TRBJ2-1; TCRdb proposes TRBD1, but this gene call is untestable without DNA. Germline loops: CDR1 LGHNA, CDR2 YSLEER. The CDR3 is made up of 16 amino acids. CDR3 amino acids: CASSQDRDSSYNEQFF.